The present entry profiles one T cell receptor (beta chain) with its context. Its antigen is undetermined. The data derive from a study of metastatic and nonmetastatic thyroid tumors. About the research overall: Across peripheral blood and tumor or nodule tissue samples taken from malignant and benign thyroid patients, the repertoires were compared with one another.

CDR1 is LNHDA and CDR2 is SQIVND in the germline V gene (reference sequence). The CDR3 has 16 residues. Deletions cut 3 bases from V and 0 bases from J, with 12 bases between. Study-level results: As reported, TCR beta diversity in blood and tumor was significantly higher in malignant thyroid tumors than in benign nodules.

In the authors' methods: The study built a papillary thyroid cancer distant-metastasis classifier from CDR3 differences across clinicopathological groups. MiXCR reprocessed the PCR reads for TCRdb. The V and J calls here are based on TCRdb, not the publication. This table holds roughly 40,000 clones, approximately 16% found once. Ahead of thyroid surgery, no patient had received treatment of any kind. Sequencing used blood. V gene TRBV19 combines with J gene TRBJ2-1; no firm D call. This receptor was obtained from a female donor with papillary thyroid cancer or a benign thyroid nodule (not recorded which). Some clones in this sample may be carry-over from other donors' samples. CDR3 residues: CASSIMACVSYNEQFF. The DNA for the CDR3 is TGTGCCAGTAGTATTATGGCGTGTGTCTCCTACAATGAGCAGTTCTTC.